This T cell receptor beta chain was obtained from a study of shared clonotypes between healthy human individuals. Several immunoSEQ 96-well plates shared each subset's DNA, each plate a replicate. Data came from immunoSEQ multiplex PCR; TCRdb stores just in-frame clones and leaves some out. The sample yields around 1.6 million clones, 95% to 99% seen once. This clonotype was sampled from a man under 40 in good health. The sequencing input was naive CD4+ T cells sorted from blood. Described subset: CD45RA+ positively selected.

CDR3 sequence reads: CASNRNGFSGANVLTF. CDR3 sequence (DNA): TGTGCCAGCAACCGAAATGGGTTCTCTGGGGCCAACGTCCTGACTTTC. The V call is TRBV7-9, the J call TRBJ2-6; the D is unclear. The V end was cut by 7 bases, the J end by 0 bases, with 13 bases between. Germline values: CDR1 SEHNR, CDR2 FQNEAQ (reference sequence). The CDR3 consists of 16 residues.